The rows below give T cell receptor beta chains drawn from one sample of a study of T cell repertoires in aging, cancer and after chemotherapy. MiXCR, applied by TCRdb to the multiplex PCR reads, yields one record per CDR3 protein. The sample records roughly 3,400 distinct CDR3 sequences, around 26% being singletons. The sample was blood. The receptors were sampled from a human donor with a solid tumor. The CDR3 runs from the conserved cysteine through the conserved F or W.

j_call	v_call	cdr3_aa
TRBJ2-1	TRBV6-2/TRBV6-3	CASSYSRTSGSSSNEQFF
TRBJ2-2	TRBV28	CASRGDHGDTVPWELFF
TRBJ2-1	TRBV18	CASSPLAGRNNEQFF
TRBJ2-3	TRBV19	CATRRAKGDTDTQYF
TRBJ2-3	TRBV7-9	CASSLPWGDRDTDTQYF
TRBJ2-7	TRBV6-6	CASSYLNLLAGTYEQYF
TRBJ2-7	TRBV7-9	CASSLPISGSSSYEQYF
TRBJ2-2	TRBV20-1	CSARSLDTGELVF
TRBJ2-5	TRBV19	CASSRTSLETQYF
TRBJ2-3	TRBV6-5	CASSNGGGGTGNTQYF
TRBJ2-2	TRBV28	CASSLWGANTGELFF
TRBJ1-2	TRBV30	CAWTPRDSPNYGYTF
TRBJ2-7	TRBV30	CAWRRDSYEQYF
TRBJ2-2	TRBV5-1	CASSRTGIKEPQGTGELFF
TRBJ1-2	TRBV5-4	CASSLMGDGYGYTF
TRBJ1-4	TRBV5-4	CASSFSGTGVRKLFF
TRBJ1-1	TRBV30	CAWRARQGEEAFF
TRBJ1-6	TRBV20-1	CSAPTGGTGSSPLHF
TRBJ2-7	TRBV11-2	CASSTGLYEQYF
TRBJ2-2	TRBV28	CASHDRVAGELFF
TRBJ2-7	TRBV5-6	CASSLVSGRTREQYF
TRBJ1-4	TRBV19	CASKWQDHEKLFF
TRBJ2-5	TRBV24-1	CATSDWTGETQYF
TRBJ2-7	TRBV12-3/TRBV12-4	CASSFSGTGGYEQYF
TRBJ2-3	TRBV11-2	CASSLLAGGPRTDTQYF
TRBJ1-5	TRBV20-1	CSARDVAGHQPQHF
TRBJ1-1	TRBV24-1	CATRGQNTEAFF
TRBJ2-7	TRBV6-2/TRBV6-3	CASSYRGLAGDLYSYEQYF
TRBJ2-5	TRBV7-9	CASSPRTSGIQETQYF
TRBJ2-7	TRBV20-1	CSARGDVGRKSEQYF
TRBJ2-3	TRBV6-5	CASSLRTVGTDTQYF
TRBJ2-7	TRBV28	CASSPLNYEQYF
TRBJ1-5	TRBV28	CASGMDGKNQPQHF
TRBJ2-1	TRBV5-5	CASRSPISGSNEQFF
TRBJ2-3	TRBV18	CASSPPLRGTSTDTQYF